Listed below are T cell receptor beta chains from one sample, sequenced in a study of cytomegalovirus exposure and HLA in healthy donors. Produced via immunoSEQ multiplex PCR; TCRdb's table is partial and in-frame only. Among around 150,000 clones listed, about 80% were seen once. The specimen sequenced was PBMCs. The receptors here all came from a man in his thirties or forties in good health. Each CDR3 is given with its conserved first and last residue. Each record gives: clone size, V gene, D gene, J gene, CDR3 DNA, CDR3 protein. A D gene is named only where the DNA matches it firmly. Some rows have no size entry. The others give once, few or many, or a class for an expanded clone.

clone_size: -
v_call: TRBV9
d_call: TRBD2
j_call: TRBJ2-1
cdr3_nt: TGTGCCAGCAGCGCCGAAGCGGGGTCCTACAATGAGCAGTTCTTC
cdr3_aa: CASSAEAGSYNEQFF

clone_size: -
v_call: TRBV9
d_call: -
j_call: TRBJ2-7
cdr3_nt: TGTGCCAGCAGCGTAGTCCCGACTAGCTACGAGCAGTACTTC
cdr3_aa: CASSVVPTSYEQYF

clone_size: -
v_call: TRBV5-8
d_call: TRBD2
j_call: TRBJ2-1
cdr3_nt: TGTGCCAGCAGCTTGTGGCTAGCGGGAGAAGGGTCCTACAATGAGCAGTTCTTC
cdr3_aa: CASSLWLAGEGSYNEQFF

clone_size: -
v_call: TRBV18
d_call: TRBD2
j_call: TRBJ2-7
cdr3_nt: TGTGCCAGCTCAGCGGGAGCTCTGAACGAGCAGTACTTC
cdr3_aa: CASSAGALNEQYF

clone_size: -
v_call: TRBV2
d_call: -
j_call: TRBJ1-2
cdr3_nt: TGTGCCAGCAGCCAAAGCATTAACTATGGCTACACCTTC
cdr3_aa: CASSQSINYGYTF

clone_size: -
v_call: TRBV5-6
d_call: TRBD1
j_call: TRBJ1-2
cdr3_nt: TGTGCCAGCAGCCGAAGAGGGGGCGACTATGGCTACACCTTC
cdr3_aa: CASSRRGGDYGYTF

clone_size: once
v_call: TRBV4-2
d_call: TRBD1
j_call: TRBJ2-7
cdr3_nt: TGTGCCAGCAGTAAGACAGGGGTTTCCTACGAGCAGTACTTC
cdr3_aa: CASSKTGVSYEQYF

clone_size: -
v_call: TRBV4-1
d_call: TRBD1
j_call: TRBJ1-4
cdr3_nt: TGCGCCAGCAGCCCTATCGGGGGGACAGGGGCCACTAAACTGTTTTTT
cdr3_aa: CASSPIGGTGATKLFF

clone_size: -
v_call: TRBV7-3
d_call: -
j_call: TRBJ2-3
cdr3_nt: TGTGCCAGCACCGCGGGCTCTAGCACAGATACGCAGTATTTT
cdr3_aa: CASTAGSSTDTQYF

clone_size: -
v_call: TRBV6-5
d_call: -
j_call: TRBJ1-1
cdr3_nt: TGTGCCAGCAGACGCGGTACGAACACTGAAGCTTTCTTT
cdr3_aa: CASRRGTNTEAFF

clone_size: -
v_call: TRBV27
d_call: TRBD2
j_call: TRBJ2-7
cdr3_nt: TGTGCCAGCAGTCCCCGACTAGCGGGAGCCTACGAGCAGTACTTC
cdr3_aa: CASSPRLAGAYEQYF

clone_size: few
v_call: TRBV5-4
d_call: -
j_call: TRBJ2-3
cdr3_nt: TGTGCCAGCAGCTTCGGCACAGATACGCAGTATTTT
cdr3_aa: CASSFGTDTQYF

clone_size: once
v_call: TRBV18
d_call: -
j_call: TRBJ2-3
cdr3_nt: TGTGCCAGCTCACCCAGGGGCACTACGACTAGCACAGATACGCAGTATTTT
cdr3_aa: CASSPRGTTTSTDTQYF

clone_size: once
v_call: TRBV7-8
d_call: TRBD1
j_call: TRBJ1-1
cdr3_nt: TGTGCCAGCAGCTGGGGACAGCTTACTGCGGCTTTCTTT
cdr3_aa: CASSWGQLTAAFF

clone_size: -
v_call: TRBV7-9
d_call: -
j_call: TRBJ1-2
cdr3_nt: TGTGCCAGCAGCTTGGATTTGGGCTCAGGTGGCTACACCTTC
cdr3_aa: CASSLDLGSGGYTF

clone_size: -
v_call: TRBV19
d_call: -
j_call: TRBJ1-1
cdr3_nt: TGTGCCAGTAGTACCCAATTGAACACTGAAGCTTTCTTT
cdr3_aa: CASSTQLNTEAFF

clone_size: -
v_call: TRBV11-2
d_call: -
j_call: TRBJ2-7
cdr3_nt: TGTGCCAGCAACACGGCAGGCGAACCCTACGAGCAGTACTTC
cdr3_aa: CASNTAGEPYEQYF

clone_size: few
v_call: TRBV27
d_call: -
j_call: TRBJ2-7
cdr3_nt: TGTGCCAGCACCCCGAGGGGGAGAACCTACGAGCAGTACTTC
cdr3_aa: CASTPRGRTYEQYF

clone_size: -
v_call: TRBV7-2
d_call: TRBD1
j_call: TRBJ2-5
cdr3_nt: TGTGCCAGCAGCTCCCGACAGGGGGGAGAGACCCAGTACTTC
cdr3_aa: CASSSRQGGETQYF

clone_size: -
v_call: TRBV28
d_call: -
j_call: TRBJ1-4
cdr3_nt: TGTGCCAGCAGTTTATGGGCAGGTGCCGAAAAACTGTTTTTT
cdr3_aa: CASSLWAGAEKLFF

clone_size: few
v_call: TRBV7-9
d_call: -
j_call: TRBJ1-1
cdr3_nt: TGTGCCAGCAGCTTACGGTCGAACACTGAAGCTTTCTTT
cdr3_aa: CASSLRSNTEAFF

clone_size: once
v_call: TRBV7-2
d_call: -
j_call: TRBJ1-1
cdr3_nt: TGTGCCAGCAGCCTCCTCTTTAGCGGGAACACTGAAGCTTTCTTT
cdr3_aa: CASSLLFSGNTEAFF

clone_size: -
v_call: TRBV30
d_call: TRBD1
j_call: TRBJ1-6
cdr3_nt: TGTGCCTGGAGCTCAGGGGGTAATTCACCCCTCCACTTT
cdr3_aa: CAWSSGGNSPLHF

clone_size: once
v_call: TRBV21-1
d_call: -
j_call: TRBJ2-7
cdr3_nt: TGTGCCACCCACGGGGGGGCCTACGAGCAGTACTTC
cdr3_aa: CATHGGAYEQYF

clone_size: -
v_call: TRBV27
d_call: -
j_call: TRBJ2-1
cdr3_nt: TGTGCCAGCAGTTTAAAGGGGGGGCTTGGGAATGAGCAGTTCTTC
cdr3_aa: CASSLKGGLGNEQFF

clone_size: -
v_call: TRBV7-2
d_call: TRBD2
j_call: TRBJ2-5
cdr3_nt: TGTGCCAGCAGCCCTAGCGGTATTAAAGAGACCCAGTACTTC
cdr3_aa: CASSPSGIKETQYF

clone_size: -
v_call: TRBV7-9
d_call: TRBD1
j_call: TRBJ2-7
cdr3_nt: TGTGCCAGCAGCCACCTCAGGGGGCTTACCTACGAGCAGTACTTC
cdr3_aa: CASSHLRGLTYEQYF

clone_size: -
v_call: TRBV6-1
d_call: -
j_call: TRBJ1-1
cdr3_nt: TGTGCCAGCATGTCGGGGGGGGCTGGGGACACTGAAGCTTTCTTT
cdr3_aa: CASMSGGAGDTEAFF

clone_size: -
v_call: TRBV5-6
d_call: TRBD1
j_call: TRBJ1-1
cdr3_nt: TGTGCCAGCAGCTTGGTTGGGACAGTGAACACTGAAGCTTTCTTT
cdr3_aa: CASSLVGTVNTEAFF

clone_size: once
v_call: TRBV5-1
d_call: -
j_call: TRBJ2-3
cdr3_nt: TGCGCCAGCAGCTTGGTGAGCCTCGAGGGGGAAACGCAGTATTTT
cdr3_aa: CASSLVSLEGETQYF

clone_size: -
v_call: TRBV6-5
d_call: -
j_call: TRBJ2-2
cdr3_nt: TGTGCCACGCTAGCTACCGGGGAGCTGTTTTTT
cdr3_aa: CATLATGELFF

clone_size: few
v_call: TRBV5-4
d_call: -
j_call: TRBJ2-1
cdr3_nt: TGTGCCAGCAGCTTACAGGGCCCATACAATGAGCAGTTCTTC
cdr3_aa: CASSLQGPYNEQFF

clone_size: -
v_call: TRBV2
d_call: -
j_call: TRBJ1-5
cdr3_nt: TGTGCCAGCAGTGAGGTGGAGGCAGGCCGGGGGCATTTT
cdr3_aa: CASSEVEAGRGHF

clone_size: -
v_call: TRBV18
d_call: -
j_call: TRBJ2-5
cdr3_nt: TGTGCCAGCTCACCAGGGAGAGGAGTGGGGGAGACCCAGTACTTC
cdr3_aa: CASSPGRGVGETQYF

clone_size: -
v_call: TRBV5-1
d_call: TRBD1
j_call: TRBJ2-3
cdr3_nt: TGCGCCAGCAGCTTGTACTCCGACAGGGGAGTAGATACGCAGTATTTT
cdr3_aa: CASSLYSDRGVDTQYF

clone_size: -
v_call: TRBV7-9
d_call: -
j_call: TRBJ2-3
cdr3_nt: TGTGCCAGCAGCTTAGTCGGTCATACGCAGTATTTT
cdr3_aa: CASSLVGHTQYF

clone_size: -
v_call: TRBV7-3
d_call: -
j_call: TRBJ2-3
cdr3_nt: TGTGCCAGCTCACGGGAGTCAGCATCGGGAGATACGCAGTATTTT
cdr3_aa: CASSRESASGDTQYF

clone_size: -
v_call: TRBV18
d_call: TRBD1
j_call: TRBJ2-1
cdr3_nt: TGTGCCAGCTCACTATCACAGGGGGATGAGCAGTTCTTC
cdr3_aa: CASSLSQGDEQFF

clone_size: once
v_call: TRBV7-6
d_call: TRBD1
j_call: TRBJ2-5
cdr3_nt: TGTGCCAGCAGCGGTAACAGGGGGCAAGAGACCCAGTACTTC
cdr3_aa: CASSGNRGQETQYF

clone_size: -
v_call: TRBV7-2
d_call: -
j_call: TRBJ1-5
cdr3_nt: TGTGCCAGCAGCCCGTCCTGGGAGGGTCAGCCCCAGCATTTT
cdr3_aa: CASSPSWEGQPQHF

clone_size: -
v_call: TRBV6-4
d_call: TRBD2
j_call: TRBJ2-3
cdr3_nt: TGTGCCAGCAGCCAACGACTAGCGGGAGGGCAGTCCACAGATACGCAGTATTTT
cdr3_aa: CASSQRLAGGQSTDTQYF

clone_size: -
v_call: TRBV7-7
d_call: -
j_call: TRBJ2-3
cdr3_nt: TGTGCTAGCAGCTCCCTTCTAGCCCCAGATACGCAGTATTTT
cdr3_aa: CASSSLLAPDTQYF

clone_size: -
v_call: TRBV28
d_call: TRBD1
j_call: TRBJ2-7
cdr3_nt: TGTGCCAGCAGACAGACAGGGGGATCCTACGAGCAGTACTTC
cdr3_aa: CASRQTGGSYEQYF

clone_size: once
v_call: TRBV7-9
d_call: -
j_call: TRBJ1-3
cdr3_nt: TGTTCCAGCAGCTTATCAGGCTCTGGAAACACCATATATTTT
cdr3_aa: CSSSLSGSGNTIYF

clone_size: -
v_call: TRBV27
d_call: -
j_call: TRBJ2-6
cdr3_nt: TGTGCCACCTCGGGACATTCAGGGGCCAACGTCCTGACTTTC
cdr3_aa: CATSGHSGANVLTF

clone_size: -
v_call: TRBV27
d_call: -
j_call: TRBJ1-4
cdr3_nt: TGTGCCAGCAGTTCCATCGGGGGGGTAAATGAAAAACTGTTTTTT
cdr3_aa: CASSSIGGVNEKLFF

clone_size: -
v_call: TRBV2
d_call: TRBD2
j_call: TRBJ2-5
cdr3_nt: TGTGCCAGCAGTGAACCCCCGGGTACCGGGACTAGGAGGTTCTGGGAGACCCAGTACTTC
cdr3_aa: CASSEPPGTGTRRFWETQYF

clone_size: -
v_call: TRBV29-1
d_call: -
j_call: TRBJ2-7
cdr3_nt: TGCAGCGCTGCAGGGTTGGCAAGTGACGAGCAGTACTTC
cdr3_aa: CSAAGLASDEQYF

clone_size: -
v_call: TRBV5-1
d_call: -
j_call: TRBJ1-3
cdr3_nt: TGCGCCAGCAGCCCCTGGGAGATCTCTGGAAACACCATATATTTT
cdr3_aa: CASSPWEISGNTIYF

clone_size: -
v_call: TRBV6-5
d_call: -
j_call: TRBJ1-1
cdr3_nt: TGTGCCAGCAGTTATAGTGCTTCCGGAGGAGCTTTCTTT
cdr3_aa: CASSYSASGGAFF

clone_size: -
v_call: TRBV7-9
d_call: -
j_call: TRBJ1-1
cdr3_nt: TGTGCCAGCAGCTTAGCAGACATTATGAACACTGAAGCTTTCTTT
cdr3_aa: CASSLADIMNTEAFF

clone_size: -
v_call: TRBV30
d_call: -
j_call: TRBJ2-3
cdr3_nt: TGTGCCTGGATACTCATGGGCCCAGATACGCAGTATTTT
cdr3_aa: CAWILMGPDTQYF

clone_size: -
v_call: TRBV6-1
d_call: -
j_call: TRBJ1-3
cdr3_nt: TGTGCCAGCAGTGCCCGCGGGTCTGGAAACACCATATATTTT
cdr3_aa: CASSARGSGNTIYF

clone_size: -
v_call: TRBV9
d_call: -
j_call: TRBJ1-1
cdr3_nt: TGTGCCAGCAGCGCCTCGGGGACACAGAACACTGAAGCTTTCTTT
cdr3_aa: CASSASGTQNTEAFF

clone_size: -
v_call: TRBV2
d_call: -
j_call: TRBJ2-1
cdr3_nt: TGTGCCAGCAGGGCCCCCCCCTATGAGCAGTTCTTC
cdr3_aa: CASRAPPYEQFF

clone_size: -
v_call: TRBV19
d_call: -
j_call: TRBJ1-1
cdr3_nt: TGTGCCAGTAGTACCGGGGGGAAGGGAGAAGCTTTCTTT
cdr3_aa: CASSTGGKGEAFF

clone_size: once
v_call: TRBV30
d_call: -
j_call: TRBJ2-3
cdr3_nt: TGTGCCTGGAGTACGACTCGCAGTTTCACAGATACGCAGTATTTT
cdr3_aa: CAWSTTRSFTDTQYF

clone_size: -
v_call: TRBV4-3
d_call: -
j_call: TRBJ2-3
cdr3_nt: TGCGCCAGCAGCCAAGAAAGGGGTTTTAGGTATTTT
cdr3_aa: CASSQERGFRYF

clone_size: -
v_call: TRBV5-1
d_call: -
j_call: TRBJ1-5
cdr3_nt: TGCGCCAGCAGCGACCTGGGCGAGCCGCCCCAGCATTTT
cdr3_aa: CASSDLGEPPQHF